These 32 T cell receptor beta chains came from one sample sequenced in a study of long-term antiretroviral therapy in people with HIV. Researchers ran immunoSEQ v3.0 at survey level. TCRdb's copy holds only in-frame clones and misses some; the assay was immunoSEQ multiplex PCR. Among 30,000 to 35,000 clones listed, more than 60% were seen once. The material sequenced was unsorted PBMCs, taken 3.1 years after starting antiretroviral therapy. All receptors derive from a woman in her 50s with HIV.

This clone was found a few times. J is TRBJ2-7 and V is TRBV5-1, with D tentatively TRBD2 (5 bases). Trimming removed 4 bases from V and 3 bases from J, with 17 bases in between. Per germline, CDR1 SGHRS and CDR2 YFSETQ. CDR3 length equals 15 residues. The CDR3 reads CASSKVPDGVYEQYV. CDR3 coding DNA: TGCGCCAGCAGCAAGGTACCGGACGGGGTCTACGAGCAGTACGTC.

CDR3 sequence (DNA): TGTGCCAGCAGCTTAGATAGCAATCAGCCCCAGCATTTT. Its protein is CASSLDSNQPQHF. J is TRBJ1-5 and V is TRBV5-6; D remains ambiguous. V was shortened by 2 bases and J by 0 bases, with 3 bases between the two germline ends. Looked up from germline, CDR1 is SGHDT and CDR2 is YYEEEE. This CDR3 is built from 13 residues.

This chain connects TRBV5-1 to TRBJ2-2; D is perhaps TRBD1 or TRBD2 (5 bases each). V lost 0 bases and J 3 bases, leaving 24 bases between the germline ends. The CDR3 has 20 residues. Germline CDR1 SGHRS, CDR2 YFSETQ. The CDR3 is CASSLDPHHWGTTYTGELFF. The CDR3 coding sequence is TGCGCCAGCAGCTTGGACCCCCATCACTGGGGGACCACTTACACCGGGGAGCTGTTTTTT.

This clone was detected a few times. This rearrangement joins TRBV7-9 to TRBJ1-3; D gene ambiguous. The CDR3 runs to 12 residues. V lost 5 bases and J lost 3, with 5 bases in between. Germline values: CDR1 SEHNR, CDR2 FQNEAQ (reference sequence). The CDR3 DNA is TGTGCCAGCAGCCTAATTGGAAACACCATATATTTT. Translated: CASSLIGNTIYF.

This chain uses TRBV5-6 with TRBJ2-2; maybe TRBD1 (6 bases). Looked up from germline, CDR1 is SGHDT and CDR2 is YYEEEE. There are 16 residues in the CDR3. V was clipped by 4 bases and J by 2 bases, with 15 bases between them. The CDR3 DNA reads TGTGCCAGCAGCCTCCCGGGACACACAAACACCGGGGAGCTGTTTTTT. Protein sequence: CASSLPGHTNTGELFF.

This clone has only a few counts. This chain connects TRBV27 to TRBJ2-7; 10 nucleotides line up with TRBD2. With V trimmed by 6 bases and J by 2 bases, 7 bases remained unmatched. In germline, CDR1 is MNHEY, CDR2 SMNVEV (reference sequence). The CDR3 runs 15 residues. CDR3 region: CASSQLAGQTYEQYF. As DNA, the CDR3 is TGTGCCAGCAGCCAACTAGCGGGACAGACCTACGAGCAGTACTTC.

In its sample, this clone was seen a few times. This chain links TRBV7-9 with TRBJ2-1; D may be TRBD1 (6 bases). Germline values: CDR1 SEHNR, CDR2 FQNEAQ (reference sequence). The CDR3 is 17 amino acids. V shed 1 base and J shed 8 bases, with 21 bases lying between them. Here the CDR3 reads CASSLGWTAAHIDEQFF. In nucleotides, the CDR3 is TGTGCCAGCAGCTTAGGTTGGACAGCGGCGCACATTGATGAGCAGTTCTTC.

CDR3 protein: CASGPGQGVGELFF. The CDR3 DNA sequence: TGTGCTAGTGGCCCGGGACAGGGCGTCGGGGAGCTGTTTTTT. This rearrangement joins TRBV12-5 to TRBJ2-2, with TRBD1 matching 9 bases. The CDR3 has 14 residues. With 6 bases clipped from V and 7 bases from J, the junction kept 6 bases outside the gene matches. CDR1 LGHNT and CDR2 FRNRAP come from the germline V gene.

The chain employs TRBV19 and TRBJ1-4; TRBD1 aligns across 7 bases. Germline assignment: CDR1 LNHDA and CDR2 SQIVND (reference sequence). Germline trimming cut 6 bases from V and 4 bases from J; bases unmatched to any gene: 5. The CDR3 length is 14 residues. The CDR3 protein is CASRAGQHNEKLFF. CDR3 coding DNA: TGTGCCAGTAGGGCGGGACAGCATAATGAAAAACTGTTTTTT.

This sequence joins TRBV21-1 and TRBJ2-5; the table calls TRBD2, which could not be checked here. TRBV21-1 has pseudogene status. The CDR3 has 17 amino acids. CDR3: CASSKESPRSSQETQYF. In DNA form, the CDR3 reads TGTGCCAGCAGCAAAGAGTCCCCGAGGAGCTCCCAAGAGACCCAGTACTTC.

The CDR3 DNA is TGTGCCAGCAGTGAAACGGGGCGGACAGCCACAGATACGCAGTATTTT. Amino acids: CASSETGRTATDTQYF. This chain connects TRBV25-1 to TRBJ2-3, with D possibly TRBD1 on 6 matching bases. The CDR3 is 16 amino acids. The V gene's germline CDR1 is MGHDK and CDR2 SYGVNS. Deletions cut 2 bases from V and 2 bases from J, with 14 bases between.

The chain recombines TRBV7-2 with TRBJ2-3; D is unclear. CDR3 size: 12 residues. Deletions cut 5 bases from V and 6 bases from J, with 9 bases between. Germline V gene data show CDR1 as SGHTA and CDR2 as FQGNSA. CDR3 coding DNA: TGTGCCAGCAGCCTATCGCTGGATACGCAGTATTTT. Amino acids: CASSLSLDTQYF.

DNA for the CDR3: TGTGCCAGCAGCTTACTGACGAACACTGAAGCTTTCTTT. Protein: CASSLLTNTEAFF. The chain has TRBV7-9 and TRBJ1-1; D remains unclear. V was clipped by 2 bases and J by 1 base, with 5 bases between them. CDR1 and CDR2 from the germline V gene are SEHNR and FQNEAQ (reference sequence). The CDR3 covers 13 residues.

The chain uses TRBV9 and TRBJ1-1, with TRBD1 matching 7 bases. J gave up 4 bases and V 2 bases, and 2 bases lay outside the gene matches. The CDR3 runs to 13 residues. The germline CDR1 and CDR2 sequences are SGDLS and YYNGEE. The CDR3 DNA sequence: TGTGCCAGCAGCGTCACAGGGGCCACTGAAGCTTTCTTT. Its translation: CASSVTGATEAFF. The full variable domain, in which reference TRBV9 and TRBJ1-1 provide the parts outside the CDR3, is DSGVTQTPKHLITATGQRVTLRCSPRSGDLSVYWYQQSLDQGLQFLIQYYNGEERAKGNILERFSAQQFPDLHSELNLSSLELGDSALYFCASSVTGATEAFFGQGTRLTVV.

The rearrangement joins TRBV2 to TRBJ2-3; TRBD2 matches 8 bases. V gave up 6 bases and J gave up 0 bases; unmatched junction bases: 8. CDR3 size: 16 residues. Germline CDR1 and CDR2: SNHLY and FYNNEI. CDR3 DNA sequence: TGTGCCAGCAGCCCAACCAGCGGGGGAAGCACAGATACGCAGTATTTT. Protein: CASSPTSGGSTDTQYF.

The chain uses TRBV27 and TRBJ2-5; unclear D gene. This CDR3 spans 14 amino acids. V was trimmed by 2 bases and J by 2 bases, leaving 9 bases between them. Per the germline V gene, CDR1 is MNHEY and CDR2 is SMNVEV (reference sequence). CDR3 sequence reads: CASSLSFVQETQYF. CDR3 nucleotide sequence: TGTGCCAGCAGTTTAAGTTTCGTTCAAGAGACCCAGTACTTC.

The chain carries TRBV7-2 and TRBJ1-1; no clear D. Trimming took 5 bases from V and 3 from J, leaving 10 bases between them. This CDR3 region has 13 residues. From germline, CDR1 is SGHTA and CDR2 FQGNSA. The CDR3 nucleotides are TGTGCCAGCAGCCGCAGGATGGACACTGAAGCTTTCTTT. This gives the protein CASSRRMDTEAFF.

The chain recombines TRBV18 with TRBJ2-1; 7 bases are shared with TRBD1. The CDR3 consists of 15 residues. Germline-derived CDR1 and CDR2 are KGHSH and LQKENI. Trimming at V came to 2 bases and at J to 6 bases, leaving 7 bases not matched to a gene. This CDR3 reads CASSPVSPGGNEQFF. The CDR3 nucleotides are TGTGCCAGCTCACCAGTGTCCCCAGGGGGCAATGAGCAGTTCTTC.

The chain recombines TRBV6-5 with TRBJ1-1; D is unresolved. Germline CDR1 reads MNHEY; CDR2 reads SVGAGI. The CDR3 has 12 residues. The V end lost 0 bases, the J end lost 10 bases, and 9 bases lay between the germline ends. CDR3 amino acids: CASSYSGVGAFF. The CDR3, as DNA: TGTGCCAGCAGTTACTCGGGAGTTGGAGCTTTCTTT.

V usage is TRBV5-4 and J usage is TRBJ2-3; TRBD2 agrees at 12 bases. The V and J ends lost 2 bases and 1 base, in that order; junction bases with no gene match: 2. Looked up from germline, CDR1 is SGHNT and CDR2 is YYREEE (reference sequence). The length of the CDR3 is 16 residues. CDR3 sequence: CASSLRTSGGTDTQYF. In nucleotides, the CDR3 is TGTGCCAGCAGCTTACGGACTAGCGGGGGCACAGATACGCAGTATTTT.

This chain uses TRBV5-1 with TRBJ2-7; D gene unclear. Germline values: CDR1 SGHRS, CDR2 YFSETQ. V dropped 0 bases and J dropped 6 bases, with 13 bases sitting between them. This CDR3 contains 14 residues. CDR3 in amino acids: CASSLAAPRGEQYF. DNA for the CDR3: TGCGCCAGCAGCTTGGCGGCGCCCCGCGGCGAGCAGTACTTC.

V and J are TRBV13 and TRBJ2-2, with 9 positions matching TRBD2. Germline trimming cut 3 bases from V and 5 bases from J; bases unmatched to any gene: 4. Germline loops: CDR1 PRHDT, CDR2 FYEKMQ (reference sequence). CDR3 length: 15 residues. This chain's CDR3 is CASSFVSGGTGELFF. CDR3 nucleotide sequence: TGTGCCAGCAGCTTTGTCAGCGGGGGGACCGGGGAGCTGTTTTTT.

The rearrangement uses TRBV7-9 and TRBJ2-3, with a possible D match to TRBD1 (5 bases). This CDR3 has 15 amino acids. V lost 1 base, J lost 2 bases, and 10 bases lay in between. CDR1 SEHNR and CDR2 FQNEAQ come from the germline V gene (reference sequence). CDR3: CASSLEGYPTDTQYF. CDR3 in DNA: TGTGCCAGCAGCTTAGAGGGGTATCCCACAGATACGCAGTATTTT.

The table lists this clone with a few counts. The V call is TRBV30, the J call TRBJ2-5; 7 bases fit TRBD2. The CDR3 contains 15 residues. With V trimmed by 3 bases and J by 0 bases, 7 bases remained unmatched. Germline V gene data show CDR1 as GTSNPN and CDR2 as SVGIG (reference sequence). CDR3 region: CAWRRLGGDQETQYF. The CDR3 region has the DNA TGTGCCTGGAGACGCCTTGGGGGGGACCAAGAGACCCAGTACTTC.

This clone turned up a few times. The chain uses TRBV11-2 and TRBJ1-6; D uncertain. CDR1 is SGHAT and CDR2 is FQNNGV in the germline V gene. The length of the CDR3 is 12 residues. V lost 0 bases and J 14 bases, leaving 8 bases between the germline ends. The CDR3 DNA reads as TGTGCCAGCAGCTTAGATCCCAATGCCCTCCACTTT. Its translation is CASSLDPNALHF.

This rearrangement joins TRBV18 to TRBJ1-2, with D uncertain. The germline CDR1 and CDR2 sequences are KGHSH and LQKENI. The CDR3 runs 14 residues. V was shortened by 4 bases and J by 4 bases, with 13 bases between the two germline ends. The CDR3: CASSLYKVSYGYTF. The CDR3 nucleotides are TGTGCCAGCTCACTGTATAAAGTTAGCTATGGCTACACCTTC. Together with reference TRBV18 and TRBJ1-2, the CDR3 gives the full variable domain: NAGVMQNPRHLVRRRGQEARLRCSPMKGHSHVYWYRQLPEEGLKFMVYLQKENIIDESGMPKERFSAEFPKEGPSILRIQQVVRGDSAAYFCASSLYKVSYGYTFGSGTRLTVV.

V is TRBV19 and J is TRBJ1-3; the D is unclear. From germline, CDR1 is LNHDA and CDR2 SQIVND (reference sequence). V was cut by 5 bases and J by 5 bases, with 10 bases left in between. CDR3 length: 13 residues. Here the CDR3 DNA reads TGTGCCAGTAGTTTCCCGGATCGAAACACCATATATTTT. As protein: CASSFPDRNTIYF.

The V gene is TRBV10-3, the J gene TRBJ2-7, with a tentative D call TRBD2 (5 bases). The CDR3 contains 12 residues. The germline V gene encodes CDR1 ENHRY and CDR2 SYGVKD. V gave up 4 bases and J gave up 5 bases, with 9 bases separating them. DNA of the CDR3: TGTGCCATCAGTGGCTCGGGGAACGAGCAGTACGTC. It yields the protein CAISGSGNEQYV.

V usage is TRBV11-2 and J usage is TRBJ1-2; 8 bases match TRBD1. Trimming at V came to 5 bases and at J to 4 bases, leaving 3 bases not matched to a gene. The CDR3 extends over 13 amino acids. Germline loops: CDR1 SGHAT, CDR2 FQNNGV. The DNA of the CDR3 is TGTGCCAGCAGCCTCGGACAGGGCTATGGCTACACCTTC. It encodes CASSLGQGYGYTF.

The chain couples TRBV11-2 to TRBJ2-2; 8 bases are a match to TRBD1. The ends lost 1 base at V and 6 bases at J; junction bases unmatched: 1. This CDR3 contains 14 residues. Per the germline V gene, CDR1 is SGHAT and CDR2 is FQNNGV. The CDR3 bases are TGTGCCAGCAGCTTAGCAGGGGGCGCCGGGGAGCTGTTTTTT. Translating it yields CASSLAGGAGELFF.

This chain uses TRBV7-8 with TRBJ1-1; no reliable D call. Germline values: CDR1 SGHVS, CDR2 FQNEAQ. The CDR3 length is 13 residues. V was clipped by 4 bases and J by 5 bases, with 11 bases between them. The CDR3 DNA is TGTGCCAGCAGCTGGGCATCGGGTACTGAAGCTTTCTTT. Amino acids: CASSWASGTEAFF.

CDR3 nucleotides: TGTGCCAGCAGTGAAGGGGCGGGACAGGCTAACACTGAAGCTTTCTTT. Protein sequence: CASSEGAGQANTEAFF. The chain combines TRBV2 with TRBJ1-1, with TRBD1 matching 8 bases. There are 16 residues in the CDR3. Germline assignment: CDR1 SNHLY and CDR2 FYNNEI. V trimming: 1 base; J trimming: 2 bases; junction bases outside the gene matches: 6.